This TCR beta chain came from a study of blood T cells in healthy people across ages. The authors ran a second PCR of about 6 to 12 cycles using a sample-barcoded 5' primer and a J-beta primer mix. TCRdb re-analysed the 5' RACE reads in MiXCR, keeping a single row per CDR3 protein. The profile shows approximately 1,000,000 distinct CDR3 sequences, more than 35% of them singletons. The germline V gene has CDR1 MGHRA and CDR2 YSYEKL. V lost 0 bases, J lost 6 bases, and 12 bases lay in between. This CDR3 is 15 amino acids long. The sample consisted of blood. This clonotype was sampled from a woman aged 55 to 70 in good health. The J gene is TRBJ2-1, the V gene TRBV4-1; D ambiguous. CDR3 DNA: TGCGCCAGCAGCCAAGAGGCCCTTCGTGGCAATGAGCAGTTCTTC. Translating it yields CASSQEALRGNEQFF.